A single sample gave rise to the 20 T cell receptor beta chains below, sequenced in a study of CXCR3-negative and CXCR3-positive naive CD8 T cells. Via 5' RACE with UMI labels, TRB cDNA libraries were prepared. TCRdb reprocessed the 5' RACE reads, keeping one entry per CDR3 protein, no DNA. The sample totals 100,000 to 150,000 distinct CDR3 sequences. Specimen: naive CXCR3- CD8+ T cells from blood. Subset: CD45RO-CCR7+CD27+CD95- naive CD8+ T cells lacking CXCR3 (TNR3-). The receptors here all came from a human donor in good health. Some clones in this sample may be carry-over from other donors' samples.

This sequence joins TRBV7-9 and TRBJ1-2; TCRdb indicates TRBD1, and absent DNA this call remains unverified. Per the germline V gene, CDR1 is SEHNR and CDR2 is FQNEAQ (reference sequence). CDR3 length: 13 residues. The CDR3 sequence is CSLRSPIYNGYTF.

The rearrangement uses TRBV27 and TRBJ2-3; the TCRdb call, TRBD1, lacks DNA for checking. This CDR3 is 14 amino acids long. From germline, CDR1 is MNHEY and CDR2 SMNVEV (reference sequence). The CDR3: CASKTQGATDTQYF.

The chain recombines TRBV29-1 with TRBJ2-7; the TRBD1 assignment by TCRdb is unverifiable without DNA. The germline V gene has CDR1 SQVTM and CDR2 ANQGSEA. The CDR3 sequence is 13 residues long. CDR3 loop: CSVEDGGGDEQYF.

The gene calls are TRBV20-1 and TRBJ2-7; TCRdb gives TRBD1 as the D gene, but with no DNA this cannot be confirmed. Looked up from germline, CDR1 is DFQATT and CDR2 is SNEGSKA (reference sequence). The CDR3 totals 13 residues. The CDR3 sequence: CSAEQETSYEQYF.

This chain joins TRBV24-1 and TRBJ2-1. Germline V lookup: CDR1 KGHDR, CDR2 SFDVKD. The CDR3 consists of 11 residues. CDR3 sequence reads: CATSDDNEQFF.

The rearrangement uses TRBV7-9 and TRBJ2-5; the D call of TRBD2 rests on TCRdb alone, since no DNA is present to check it. From germline, CDR1 is SEHNR and CDR2 FQNEAQ (reference sequence). The length of the CDR3 is 15 residues. The CDR3 is CASSSRQRERETQYF.

This rearrangement joins TRBV28 to TRBJ1-4; TCRdb indicates TRBD1, and absent DNA this call remains unverified. Germline V CDR1 and CDR2: MDHEN, SYDVKM. This CDR3 is 14 amino acids long. CDR3: CASSLGQGAEKLFF.

This rearrangement joins TRBV28 to TRBJ2-7. The CDR3 has 15 amino acids. Germline V gene data show CDR1 as MDHEN and CDR2 as SYDVKM. The CDR3 reads CASSLTDSPSYEQYF.

The chain is built from TRBV7-9 and TRBJ2-5; lacking DNA, the TRBD1 call made by TCRdb goes unchecked. Germline V gene data show CDR1 as SEHNR and CDR2 as FQNEAQ (reference sequence). The CDR3 spans 15 residues. This CDR3 reads CASSLVATGVETQYF.

The chain links TRBV3-1 to TRBJ2-7; no DNA is available, so the TRBD1 call from TCRdb remains unchecked. Germline V lookup: CDR1 LGHDT, CDR2 YNNKEL (reference sequence). The CDR3 consists of 13 residues. CDR3 residues: CASSLQGEYEQYF.

V and J are TRBV7-2 and TRBJ2-7; there is no DNA to check the TCRdb D call of TRBD2. In germline, CDR1 is SGHTA, CDR2 FQGNSA. The CDR3 contains 15 residues. The CDR3 is CASSLGAGDPYEQYF.

CDR3 protein: CASSYPRDSLTDTQYF. The gene calls are TRBV11-2 and TRBJ2-3; TCRdb's D gene call, TRBD1, goes unchecked for lack of DNA. Looked up from germline, CDR1 is SGHAT and CDR2 is FQNNGV. The CDR3 length is 16 residues.

The CDR3 region is CASSLTGGLNTEAFF. The rearrangement joins TRBV19 to TRBJ1-1; no DNA is available, so the TRBD1 call from TCRdb remains unchecked. This CDR3 has 15 amino acids. Per the germline V gene, CDR1 is LNHDA and CDR2 is SQIVND (reference sequence).

The gene calls are TRBV20-1 and TRBJ2-1; TCRdb outputs TRBD1, but without DNA this stays unchecked. The germline V gene encodes CDR1 DFQATT and CDR2 SNEGSKA (reference sequence). The CDR3 covers 16 residues. The CDR3 spells CSAPRVGLLHGDEQFF.

The chain recombines TRBV7-2 with TRBJ1-2; the D call of TRBD1 rests on TCRdb alone, since no DNA is present to check it. The V gene's germline CDR1 is SGHTA and CDR2 FQGNSA. CDR3 length equals 15 residues. Here the CDR3 reads CASSAFRGRTEGYTF.

The genes are TRBV7-8 and TRBJ2-1. CDR1 is SGHVS and CDR2 is FQNEAQ in the germline V gene. This CDR3 comprises 16 residues. CDR3 sequence reads: CASSLAIGGVNGEQFF.

The chain has TRBV7-2 and TRBJ2-3; the TRBD1 assignment by TCRdb is unverifiable without DNA. Looked up from germline, CDR1 is SGHTA and CDR2 is FQGNSA. The CDR3 sequence is 14 residues long. CDR3 amino acids: CASSRRQITDTQYF.

The chain is built from TRBV28 and TRBJ2-7. Germline V gives CDR1 MDHEN, CDR2 SYDVKM. The CDR3 is 15 residues long. This CDR3 is CASSLIPKSSYEQYF.

The rearrangement links TRBV6-5 to TRBJ2-5; the D call of TRBD1 rests on TCRdb alone, since no DNA is present to check it. Germline V CDR1 and CDR2: MNHEY, SVGAGI. The CDR3 is 15 amino acids. Here the CDR3 reads CASSRRWGTQETQYF.

The chain is built from TRBV7-2 and TRBJ2-1. Looked up from germline, CDR1 is SGHTA and CDR2 is FQGNSA. This CDR3 is 15 amino acids long. CDR3 amino acids: CASSPMIISYNEQFF.